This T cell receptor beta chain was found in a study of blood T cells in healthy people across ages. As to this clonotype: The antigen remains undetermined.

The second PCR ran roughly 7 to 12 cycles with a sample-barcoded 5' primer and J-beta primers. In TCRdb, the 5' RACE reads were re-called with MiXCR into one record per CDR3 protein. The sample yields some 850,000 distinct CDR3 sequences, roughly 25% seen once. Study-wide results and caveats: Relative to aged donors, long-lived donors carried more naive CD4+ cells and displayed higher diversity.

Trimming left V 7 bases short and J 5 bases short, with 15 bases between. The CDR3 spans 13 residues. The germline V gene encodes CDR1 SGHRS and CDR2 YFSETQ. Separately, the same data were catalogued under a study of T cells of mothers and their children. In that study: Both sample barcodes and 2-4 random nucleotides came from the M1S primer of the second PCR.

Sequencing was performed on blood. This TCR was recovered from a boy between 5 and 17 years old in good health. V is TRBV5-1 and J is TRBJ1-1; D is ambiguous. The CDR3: CASEHRKETEAFF. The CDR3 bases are TGCGCCAGCGAACATAGAAAGGAGACTGAAGCTTTCTTT. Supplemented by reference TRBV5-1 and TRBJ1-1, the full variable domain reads KAGVTQTPRYLIKTRGQQVTLSCSPISGHRSVSWYQQTPGQGLQFLFEYFSETQRNKGNFPGRFSGRQFSNSRSEMNVSTLELGDSALYLCASEHRKETEAFFGQGTRLTVV.